What follows describes a single TCR beta chain. What it binds is not known. This sample was taken from a study of blood T cells in healthy people across ages. Points from the study as a whole: Measured against age, TCR beta diversity per million T cells decreased in a roughly linear manner. Relative to aged donors, long-lived donors carried more naive CD4+ cells and displayed higher diversity. No conclusive comparison of naive versus antigen-experienced cells was possible with unsorted PBMCs.

Germline V lookup: CDR1 MNHEY, CDR2 SVGEGT. This CDR3 region has 14 residues. V was pared by 6 bases and J by 1 base, with 6 bases of the junction left unmatched. Alongside a J-beta primer mix, a sample-barcoded 5' primer served in a second PCR lasting about 7 to 12 cycles. TCRdb fed the 5' RACE reads into MiXCR, producing one record per CDR3 protein. The table includes 700,000 to 850,000 distinct CDR3 sequences, under 40% detected once. Specimen: blood. This rearrangement joins TRBV6-2 or TRBV6-3 to TRBJ2-7; 7 bases match TRBD1. This receptor was obtained from a man aged 18-30 years in good health. The CDR3: CASRGQGESYEQYF. CDR3 DNA sequence: TGTGCCAGCAGGGGCCAGGGGGAATCCTACGAGCAGTACTTC.